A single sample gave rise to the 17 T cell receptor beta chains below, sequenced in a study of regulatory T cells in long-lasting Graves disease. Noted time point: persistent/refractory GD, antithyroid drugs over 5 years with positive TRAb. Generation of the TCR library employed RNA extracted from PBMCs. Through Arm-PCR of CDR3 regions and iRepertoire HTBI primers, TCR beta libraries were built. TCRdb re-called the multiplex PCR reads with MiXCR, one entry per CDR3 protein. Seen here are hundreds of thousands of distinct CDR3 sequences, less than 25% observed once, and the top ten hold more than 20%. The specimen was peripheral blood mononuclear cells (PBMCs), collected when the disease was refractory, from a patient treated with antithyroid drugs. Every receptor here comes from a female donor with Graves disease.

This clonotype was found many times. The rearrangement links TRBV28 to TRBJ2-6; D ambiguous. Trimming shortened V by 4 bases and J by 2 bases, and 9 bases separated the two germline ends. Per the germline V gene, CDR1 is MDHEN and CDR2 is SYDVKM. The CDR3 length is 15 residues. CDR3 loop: CASSSEVPGANVLTF. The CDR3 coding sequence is TGTGCCAGCAGTTCGGAAGTCCCTGGGGCCAACGTCCTGACTTTC.

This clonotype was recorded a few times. This CDR3 is CASKFDSFSGNLYF. In nucleotides, the CDR3 is TGTGCCAGCAAGTTCGACTCCTTTAGCGGGAATTTGTACTTC. The genes are TRBV2 and TRBJ2-7, with 8 bases aligning to TRBD2. This CDR3 region has 14 residues. CDR1 is SNHLY and CDR2 is FYNNEI in the germline V gene. V shed 7 bases and J 12 bases; nucleotides not matched to a gene: 17.

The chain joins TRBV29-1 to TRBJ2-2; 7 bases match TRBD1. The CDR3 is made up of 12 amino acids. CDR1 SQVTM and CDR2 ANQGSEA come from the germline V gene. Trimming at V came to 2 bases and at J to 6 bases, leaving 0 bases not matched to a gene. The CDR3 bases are TGCAGCGTTGAACAGGGGGCCGGGGAGCTGTTTTTT. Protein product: CSVEQGAGELFF.

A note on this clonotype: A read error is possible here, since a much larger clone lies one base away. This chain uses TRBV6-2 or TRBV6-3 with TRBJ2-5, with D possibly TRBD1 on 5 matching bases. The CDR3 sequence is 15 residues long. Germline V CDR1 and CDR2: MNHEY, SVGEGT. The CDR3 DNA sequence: TGTGTCAGCAGACCATCCGGACACCCGAAAGAGACCCAGTACTTC. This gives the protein CVSRPSGHPKETQYF.

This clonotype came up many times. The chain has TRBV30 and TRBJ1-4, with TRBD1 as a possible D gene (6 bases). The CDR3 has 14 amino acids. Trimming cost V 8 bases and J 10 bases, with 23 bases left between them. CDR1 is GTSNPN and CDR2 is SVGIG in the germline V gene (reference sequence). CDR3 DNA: TGTGCCACGGAGGAACAGGGCGACTTAAGAAAACTGTTTTTT. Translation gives CATEEQGDLRKLFF.

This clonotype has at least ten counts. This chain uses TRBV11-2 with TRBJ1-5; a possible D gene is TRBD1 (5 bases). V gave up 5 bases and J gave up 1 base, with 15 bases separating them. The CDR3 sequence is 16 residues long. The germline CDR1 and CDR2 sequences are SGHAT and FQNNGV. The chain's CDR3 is CASSRGGGSSNQPQHF. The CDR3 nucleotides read TGTGCCAGCAGCCGAGGTGGGGGTTCCAGCAATCAGCCCCAGCATTTT.

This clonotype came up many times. The CDR3 DNA sequence: TGTGCCAGCATTGAAGGGACAGTTAGCAATCAGCCCCAGCATTTT. Translation: CASIEGTVSNQPQHF. This chain links TRBV28 with TRBJ1-5, with 7 bases that match TRBD1. The V gene's germline CDR1 is MDHEN and CDR2 SYDVKM. After removal of 7 bases from V and 0 bases from J, the junction contained 6 bases not matched to a gene. The CDR3 is made up of 15 amino acids.

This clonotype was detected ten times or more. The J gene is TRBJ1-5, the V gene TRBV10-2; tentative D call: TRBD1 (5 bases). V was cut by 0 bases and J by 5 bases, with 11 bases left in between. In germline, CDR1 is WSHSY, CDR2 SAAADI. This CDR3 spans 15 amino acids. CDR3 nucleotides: TGCGCCAGCAGTGAGTCGGCGGGGCCCTATCAGCCCCAGCATTTT. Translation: CASSESAGPYQPQHF.

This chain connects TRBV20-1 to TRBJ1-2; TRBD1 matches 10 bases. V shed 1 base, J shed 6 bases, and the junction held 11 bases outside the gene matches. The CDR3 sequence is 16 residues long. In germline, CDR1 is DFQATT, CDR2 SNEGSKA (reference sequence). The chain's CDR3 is CSARGDRGPRGDGYTF. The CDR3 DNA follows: TGCAGTGCTAGAGGGGACAGGGGCCCTCGAGGGGATGGCTACACCTTC.

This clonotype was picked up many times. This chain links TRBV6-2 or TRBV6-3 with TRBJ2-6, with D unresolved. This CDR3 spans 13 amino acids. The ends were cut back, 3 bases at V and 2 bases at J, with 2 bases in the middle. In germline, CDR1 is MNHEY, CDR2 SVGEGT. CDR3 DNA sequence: TGTGCCAGCAGTTATGCTGGGGCCAACGTCCTGACTTTC. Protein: CASSYAGANVLTF.

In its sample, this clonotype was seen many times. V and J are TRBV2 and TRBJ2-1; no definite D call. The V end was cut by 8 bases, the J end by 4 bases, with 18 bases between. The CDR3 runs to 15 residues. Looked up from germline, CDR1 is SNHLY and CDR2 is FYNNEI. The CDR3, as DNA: TGTGCCAGCTCTCCCAATCAACAGCGATACAATGAGCAGTTCTTC. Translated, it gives CASSPNQQRYNEQFF. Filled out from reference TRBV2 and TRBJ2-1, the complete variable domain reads EPEVTQTPSHQVTQMGQEVILRCVPISNHLYFYWYRQILGQKVEFLVSFYNNEISEKSEIFDDQFSVERPDGSNFTLKIRSTKLEDSAMYFCASSPNQQRYNEQFFGPGTRLTVL.

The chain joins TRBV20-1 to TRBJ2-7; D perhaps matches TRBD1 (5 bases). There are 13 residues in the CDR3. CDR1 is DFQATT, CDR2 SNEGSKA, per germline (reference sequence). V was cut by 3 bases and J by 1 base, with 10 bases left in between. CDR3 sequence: CSASDRKSYEQYF. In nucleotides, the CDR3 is TGCAGTGCTAGTGACAGAAAATCCTACGAGCAGTACTTC.

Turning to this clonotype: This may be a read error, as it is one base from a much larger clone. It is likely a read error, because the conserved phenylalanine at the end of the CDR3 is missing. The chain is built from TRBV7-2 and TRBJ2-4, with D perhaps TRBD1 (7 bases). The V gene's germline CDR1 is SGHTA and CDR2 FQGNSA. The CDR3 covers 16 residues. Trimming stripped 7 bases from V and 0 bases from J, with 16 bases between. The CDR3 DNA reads TGTGCCAGCACCCAAAACAGGGGACTAGCCAAAAACATTCAGTACCTC. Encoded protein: CASTQNRGLAKNIQYL.

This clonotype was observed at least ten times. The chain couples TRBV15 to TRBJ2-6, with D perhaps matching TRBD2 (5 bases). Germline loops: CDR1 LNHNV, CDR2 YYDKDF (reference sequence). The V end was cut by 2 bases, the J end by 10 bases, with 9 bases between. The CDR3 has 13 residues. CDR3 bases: TGTGCCACCAGCAGAAGGACTCAAAACGTCCTGACTTTC. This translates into CATSRRTQNVLTF.

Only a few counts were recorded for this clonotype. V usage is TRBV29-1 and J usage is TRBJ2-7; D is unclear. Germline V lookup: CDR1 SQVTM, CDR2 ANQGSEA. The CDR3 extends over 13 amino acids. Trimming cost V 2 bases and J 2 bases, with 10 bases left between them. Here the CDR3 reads CSVEPVGTYEQYF. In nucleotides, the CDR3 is TGCAGCGTTGAACCGGTTGGGACCTACGAGCAGTACTTC.

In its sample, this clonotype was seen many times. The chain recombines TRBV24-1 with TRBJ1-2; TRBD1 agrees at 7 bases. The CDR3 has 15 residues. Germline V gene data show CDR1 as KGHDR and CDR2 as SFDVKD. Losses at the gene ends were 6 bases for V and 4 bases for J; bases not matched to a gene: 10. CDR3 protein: CATSSSGTAGYGYTF. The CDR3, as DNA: TGTGCCACCAGTTCTTCTGGGACAGCGGGCTATGGCTACACCTTC.

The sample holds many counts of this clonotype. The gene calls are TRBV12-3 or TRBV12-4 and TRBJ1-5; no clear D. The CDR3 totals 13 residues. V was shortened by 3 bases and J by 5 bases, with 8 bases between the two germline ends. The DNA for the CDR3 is TGTGCCAGCAGTTTTACGGATTATCAGCCCCAGCATTTT. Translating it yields CASSFTDYQPQHF.